A selection of T cell receptor beta chains follows, all from one sample in a study of neurological immune-mediated disorders. From the 5' RACE reads, TCRdb called clonotypes with MiXCR, one entry per CDR3 protein. The table lists about 120,000 distinct CDR3 sequences, 3% to 3.5% of them singletons. The sequenced sample consisted of PBMCs. These receptors originate from a woman in her twenties or thirties with multiple sclerosis. The CDR3 runs from the conserved cysteine through the conserved F or W.

CDR3aa: CASSLPTSGLAYNEQFF
j_gene: TRBJ2-1
v_gene: TRBV14

CDR3aa: CASSLAGTGGVIQYF
j_gene: TRBJ2-4
v_gene: TRBV7-9

CDR3aa: CASRFPEGKTPNTGELFF
j_gene: TRBJ2-2
v_gene: TRBV12-3/TRBV12-4

CDR3aa: CSARQVVSYNEQFF
j_gene: TRBJ2-1
v_gene: TRBV20-1

CDR3aa: CASSYRTGKAGELFF
j_gene: TRBJ2-2
v_gene: TRBV11-3

CDR3aa: CASSHETGTGGFWMNTEAFF
j_gene: TRBJ1-1
v_gene: TRBV5-1

CDR3aa: CASSQDPGQGYGYTF
j_gene: TRBJ1-2
v_gene: TRBV4-3

CDR3aa: CASSLDLSHRQGHGYTF
j_gene: TRBJ1-2
v_gene: TRBV7-9

CDR3aa: CAWKSRSSSGNTIYF
j_gene: TRBJ1-3
v_gene: TRBV30

CDR3aa: CASSRKTGPDQPQHF
j_gene: TRBJ1-5
v_gene: TRBV6-5

CDR3aa: CSARDLGLGGYEQYF
j_gene: TRBJ2-7
v_gene: TRBV20-1

CDR3aa: CASSLGGDILTDTQYF
j_gene: TRBJ2-3
v_gene: TRBV5-1

CDR3aa: CSAPAGTTYEQYF
j_gene: TRBJ2-7
v_gene: TRBV20-1

CDR3aa: CASSSDTGDNQPQHF
j_gene: TRBJ1-5
v_gene: TRBV5-1

CDR3aa: CASSQESGEYEQYF
j_gene: TRBJ2-7
v_gene: TRBV4-3

CDR3aa: CASSLTVSTYEQYF
j_gene: TRBJ2-7
v_gene: TRBV7-6

CDR3aa: CASSLDLYSEAFF
j_gene: TRBJ1-1
v_gene: TRBV5-4

CDR3aa: CASSQQGSAGANVLTF
j_gene: TRBJ2-6
v_gene: TRBV5-6

CDR3aa: CASSPGTSSTDTQYF
j_gene: TRBJ2-3
v_gene: TRBV7-6

CDR3aa: CASSQRVSRYGYTF
j_gene: TRBJ1-2
v_gene: TRBV7-2

CDR3aa: CASSFSPVNTEAFF
j_gene: TRBJ1-1
v_gene: TRBV11-2

CDR3aa: CASSSGTGTLHF
j_gene: TRBJ1-6
v_gene: TRBV6-5

CDR3aa: CSARGSLRAGPSIPQQFF
j_gene: TRBJ2-1
v_gene: TRBV20-1

CDR3aa: CASSQDLAGGIDEQFF
j_gene: TRBJ2-1
v_gene: TRBV3-1

CDR3aa: CASSLKREGGGNEQFF
j_gene: TRBJ2-1
v_gene: TRBV11-3

CDR3aa: CSATSGTASNQPQHF
j_gene: TRBJ1-5
v_gene: TRBV20-1

CDR3aa: CASSQGDRGGYQETQYF
j_gene: TRBJ2-5
v_gene: TRBV4-1

CDR3aa: CASSPQVTDTQYF
j_gene: TRBJ2-3
v_gene: TRBV7-2

CDR3aa: CASSLRASGTYEQFF
j_gene: TRBJ2-1
v_gene: TRBV12-3/TRBV12-4

CDR3aa: CASSSGLAGVGEQYF
j_gene: TRBJ2-7
v_gene: TRBV5-1

CDR3aa: CASSQSRGTGYTF
j_gene: TRBJ1-2
v_gene: TRBV4-3

CDR3aa: CASSQDLAGATNEKLFF
j_gene: TRBJ1-4
v_gene: TRBV4-3